A selection of T cell receptor beta chains follows, all from one sample in a study of early T cells in non-severe SARS-CoV-2 infection. TCRdb analysed the 5' RACE reads with MiXCR anew, one entry per CDR3 protein. Altogether some 59,000 distinct CDR3 sequences are present, around 9.3% being singletons, with the ten largest covering less than 25%. Sequences were obtained from whole blood. These receptors originate from an adult who was a healthcare worker with PCR-confirmed SARS-CoV-2 infection or an uninfected control (not recorded which). The CDR3 runs from the conserved cysteine through the conserved F or W. Fields, in order: CDR3 length, clone size, J gene, V gene, D gene, CDR3 protein, CDR3 DNA. A D gene is named only where the DNA matches it firmly. Clone size is given for some rows only: seen once, a few or many times, or a class if the clone is expanded.

>13|.|TRBJ2-2|TRBV18|.
CASSLGRTGELFF
TGTGCCAGCTCACTTGGGAGGACCGGGGAGCTGTTTTTT
>14|.|TRBJ1-2|TRBV12-3/TRBV12-4|TRBD1
CASSLGQGRGGYTF
TGTGCCAGCAGTTTAGGACAGGGGAGAGGGGGCTACACCTTC
>16|many|TRBJ1-2|TRBV30|.
CAWSEKGVPTGYGYTF
TGTGCCTGGAGCGAGAAGGGCGTCCCAACCGGATATGGCTACACCTTC
>16|.|TRBJ2-3|TRBV19|.
CASSSRGAGSTDTQYF
TGTGCCAGTAGTTCCAGGGGCGCCGGTAGCACAGATACGCAGTATTTT
>13|.|TRBJ1-5|TRBV29-1|TRBD1
CSVVLRGDQPQHF
TGCAGCGTTGTCCTCAGGGGGGATCAGCCCCAGCATTTT
>15|.|TRBJ2-7|TRBV7-9|.
CASSGRGRPSYEQYF
TGTGCCAGCAGCGGACGGGGCCGACCCTCCTACGAGCAGTACTTC
>15|.|TRBJ2-3|TRBV11-2|.
CASSLVGARTDTQYF
TGTGCCAGCAGCTTAGTCGGGGCTCGCACAGATACGCAGTATTTT
>14|many|TRBJ1-5|TRBV27|.
CASSQGFPNQPQHF
TGTGCCAGCAGCCAGGGATTTCCCAATCAGCCCCAGCATTTT
>15|many|TRBJ2-1|TRBV3-1|.
CASSAQGGSYNEQFF
TGTGCCAGCAGTGCCCAGGGGGGTTCCTACAATGAGCAGTTCTTC
>13|.|TRBJ2-1|TRBV3-1|TRBD1
CASRQGTNNEQFF
TGTGCCAGCAGACAGGGGACCAACAATGAGCAGTTCTTC
>16|.|TRBJ2-3|TRBV7-2|.
CASSLVGSSTDYTQYF
TGTGCCAGCAGCTTAGTAGGCTCCTCCACAGATTATACGCAGTATTTT
>19|few|TRBJ2-3|TRBV7-9|TRBD2
CASSPQTLFVAGGEDTQYF
TGTGCCAGCAGCCCCCAAACCCTCTTCGTGGCGGGGGGCGAAGATACGCAGTATTTT
>15|many|TRBJ2-3|TRBV5-1|.
CASGRLSRASDTQYF
TGCGCCAGCGGTCGGTTAAGTCGGGCTTCGGATACGCAGTATTTT
>17|.|TRBJ1-5|TRBV4-2|TRBD1
CASSQAAGTGGFRPQHF
TGTGCCAGCAGCCAAGCCGCAGGGACAGGGGGCTTTAGGCCCCAGCATTTT
>13|.|TRBJ1-1|TRBV7-9|.
CASSLDRRTEAFF
TGTGCCAGCAGCCTAGACAGGCGGACTGAAGCTTTCTTT
>14|.|TRBJ2-7|TRBV11-2|.
CASSLVTGLGEQYF
TGTGCCAGCAGCTTAGTTACAGGGTTGGGGGAGCAGTACTTC
>16|few|TRBJ2-2|TRBV19|TRBD1
CASSMGDRVMAGELFF
TGTGCCAGTAGTATGGGAGACAGGGTAATGGCCGGGGAGCTGTTTTTT
>12|many|TRBJ2-2|TRBV7-3|.
CASGESSGELFF
TGTGCCAGCGGGGAGTCCTCCGGGGAGCTGTTTTTT
>14|.|TRBJ2-1|TRBV18|.
CASSPPVRSDEQFF
TGTGCCAGCTCACCACCGGTTAGAAGTGATGAGCAGTTCTTC
>15|many|TRBJ2-3|TRBV9|.
CASSVSPQRTDTQYF
TGTGCCAGCAGCGTATCCCCTCAGCGCACAGATACGCAGTATTTT
>12|few|TRBJ2-1|TRBV20-1|.
CSARGPVPEQFF
TGCAGTGCTAGAGGCCCCGTCCCTGAGCAGTTCTTC
>15|.|TRBJ2-2|TRBV10-3|.
CAISETLENTGELFF
TGTGCCATCAGTGAGACACTCGAGAACACCGGGGAGCTGTTTTTT
>11|.|TRBJ1-4|TRBV20-1|.
CSSPHNEKLFF
TGCAGCTCTCCGCATAATGAAAAACTGTTTTTT
>15|.|TRBJ2-2|TRBV10-3|TRBD2
CAISSGTRNTGELFF
TGTGCCATCAGTTCCGGGACTAGAAACACCGGGGAGCTGTTTTTT
>14|few|TRBJ2-1|TRBV2|TRBD2
CASSVRAGSNEQFF
TGTGCCAGCAGTGTCCGAGCGGGGAGCAATGAGCAGTTCTTC
>17|.|TRBJ2-3|TRBV3-1|TRBD2
CASSLDGSGGIGDTQYF
TGTGCCAGCAGCCTGGATGGTAGCGGGGGGATCGGAGATACGCAGTATTTT
>15|few|TRBJ2-2|TRBV7-9|TRBD2
CASSLDRLASGELFF
TGTGCCAGCAGCTTAGACCGACTAGCTTCCGGGGAGCTGTTTTTT
>16|.|TRBJ1-5|TRBV5-1|.
CASSSRYREWRQPQHF
TGCGCCAGCAGCTCTCGATACAGAGAATGGCGTCAGCCCCAGCATTTT
>12|many|TRBJ2-7|TRBV5-6|TRBD1
CASSFQDRSQSF
TGTGCCAGCAGCTTTCAGGACAGGTCCCAGAGTTTC
>12|.|TRBJ1-4|TRBV18|.
CASSPTNEKLFF
TGTGCCAGCTCACCGACTAATGAAAAACTGTTTTTT
>15|few|TRBJ2-3|TRBV6-5|.
CASSASGASTDTQYF
TGTGCCAGCAGCGCCTCCGGGGCTAGCACAGATACGCAGTATTTT
>16|many|TRBJ2-6|TRBV20-1|TRBD1
CSARGQGAPGANVLTF
TGCAGTGCACGGGGACAGGGGGCGCCGGGGGCCAACGTCCTGACTTTC
>15|many|TRBJ2-1|TRBV7-3|.
CASSSGGGTYNEQFF
TGTGCCAGCAGCTCTGGAGGTGGCACCTACAATGAGCAGTTCTTC
>16|few|TRBJ2-1|TRBV19|TRBD1
CASSGPLQGPHNEQFF
TGTGCCAGTAGCGGACCCTTACAGGGGCCCCACAATGAGCAGTTCTTC
>14|many|TRBJ1-5|TRBV7-8|.
CASSFQHGGQPQHF
TGTGCCAGCAGCTTCCAGCACGGGGGCCAGCCCCAGCATTTT
>14|many|TRBJ2-3|TRBV19|.
CASWDTGGTDTQYF
TGTGCCAGCTGGGACACCGGCGGGACAGATACGCAGTATTTT
>13|many|TRBJ2-7|TRBV2|TRBD1
CASSGTGGGEQYF
TGTGCCAGCAGCGGGACAGGGGGCGGGGAGCAGTACTTC
>14|.|TRBJ2-3|TRBV5-1|TRBD2
CASSLAGEEDTQYF
TGCGCCAGCAGCTTAGCGGGAGAGGAAGATACGCAGTATTTT
>17|few|TRBJ2-3|TRBV3-1|TRBD2
CASSQETGGSSTDTQYF
TGTGCCAGCAGCCAAGAAACGGGGGGGTCTAGCACAGATACGCAGTATTTT
>13|few|TRBJ1-1|TRBV29-1|.
CSVGLGTDTEAFF
TGCAGCGTGGGGTTAGGGACCGACACTGAAGCTTTCTTT
>16|few|TRBJ1-5|TRBV5-8|TRBD1
CASSSGTGVSNQPQHF
TGTGCCAGCAGCTCCGGGACAGGGGTCAGCAATCAGCCCCAGCATTTT
>13|few|TRBJ1-6|TRBV27|.
CASSFEENSPLHF
TGTGCCAGCAGTTTTGAGGAAAATTCACCCCTCCACTTT
>17|many|TRBJ1-2|TRBV27|TRBD1
CASSFSGGDRVNYGYTF
TGTGCCAGCAGTTTCTCTGGGGGGGACAGAGTTAACTATGGCTACACCTTC
>14|many|TRBJ2-7|TRBV2|TRBD2
CASTSGTMAYEQYF
TGTGCCAGCACCTCCGGGACTATGGCCTACGAGCAGTACTTC
>13|few|TRBJ2-3|TRBV12-3/TRBV12-4|.
CASSLKGADTQYF
TGTGCCAGCAGTTTGAAGGGGGCAGATACGCAGTATTTT